One and the same sample provided the 22 T cell receptor beta chains below, sequenced in a study of blood T cells in healthy people across ages. Through a sample-barcoded 5' primer and a J-beta primer mix, a second PCR was run for about 6 to 11 cycles. One entry per CDR3 protein results from TCRdb running MiXCR on the 5' RACE reads. This table has roughly 1.5 million distinct CDR3 sequences, under 55% appearing once. Sequencing was performed on blood. All receptors derive from a young woman in good health.

V is TRBV12-3 or TRBV12-4 and J is TRBJ2-2; no reliable D call. The CDR3 totals 12 residues. V lost 5 bases, J lost 13 bases, and 14 bases lay in between. Here the CDR3 reads CASSPSPGGLFF. The CDR3 bases are TGTGCCAGCAGTCCCAGCCCGGGTGGGCTGTTTTTT.

The chain is built from TRBV28 and TRBJ1-1; D not certain. V gave up 2 bases and J gave up 4 bases, with 14 bases separating them. The CDR3 has 15 residues. Looked up from germline, CDR1 is MDHEN and CDR2 is SYDVKM. The CDR3: CASSLGGAGGTEAFF. The CDR3 region has the DNA TGTGCCAGCAGTTTAGGCGGCGCAGGCGGCACTGAAGCTTTCTTT.

The V call is TRBV14, the J call TRBJ2-3; weak D call: TRBD2 (6 bases). The CDR3 sequence is 15 residues long. The V end lost 4 bases, the J end lost 1 base, and 12 bases lay between the germline ends. Germline V gives CDR1 SGHDN, CDR2 FVKESK. The CDR3 sequence is CASSRWGEGTDTQYF. The DNA for the CDR3 is TGTGCCAGCAGCCGCTGGGGGGAGGGCACAGATACGCAGTATTTT.

This clonotype showed up just a few times. The CDR3 spells CASSLFTETQYF. The CDR3, as DNA: TGTGCCAGCAGCCTATTTACAGAGACCCAGTACTTC. The rearrangement joins TRBV16 to TRBJ2-5, with D uncertain. V dropped 4 bases and J dropped 4 bases, with 7 bases sitting between them. The CDR3 is made up of 12 amino acids. Germline V gives CDR1 KGHSY, CDR2 FQNENV.

This clonotype came up a few times. CDR3 loop: CASSQVASADTQYF. The CDR3 DNA follows: TGTGCCAGCAGCCAGGTAGCTTCGGCAGATACGCAGTATTTT. The rearrangement uses TRBV14 and TRBJ2-3; D gene unclear. This CDR3 comprises 14 residues. Germline-derived CDR1 and CDR2 are SGHDN and FVKESK. V lost 3 bases, J lost 4 bases, and 11 bases lay in between.

Only one count was recorded for this clonotype. The V and J genes are TRBV20-1 and TRBJ1-2; 7 bases align to TRBD1. The CDR3 totals 13 residues. V gave up 5 bases and J gave up 6 bases; unmatched junction bases: 9. Germline CDR1 DFQATT, CDR2 SNEGSKA (reference sequence). CDR3 amino acids: CSAPNTGENGYTF. The CDR3 DNA is TGCAGTGCTCCTAATACAGGGGAAAATGGCTACACCTTC.

The chain has TRBV24-1 and TRBJ2-5, with 7 bases matching TRBD1. The CDR3 has 16 residues. Germline V gene lookup returns CDR1 KGHDR and CDR2 SFDVKD. V lost 2 bases to trimming and J lost 5 bases; unmatched junction nucleotides: 10. The DNA of the CDR3 is TGTGCCACCAGTGATTGGACAGGAACGCGAGGGGAGACCCAGTACTTC. This encodes CATSDWTGTRGETQYF.

The chain links TRBV12-3 or TRBV12-4 to TRBJ2-1; 8 bases line up with TRBD2. J was trimmed by 2 bases and V by 5 bases; bases with no gene match: 11. CDR3 size: 17 residues. The CDR3 loop reads CASSPPLAGGPYNEQFF. As DNA, the CDR3 is TGTGCCAGCAGTCCCCCTCTGGCGGGAGGCCCCTACAATGAGCAGTTCTTC.

The V and J genes are TRBV6-2 or TRBV6-3 and TRBJ2-1, with D unclear. CDR3 size: 15 residues. Germline V gives CDR1 MNHEY, CDR2 SVGEGT. Trimming took 4 bases from V and 0 from J, leaving 10 bases between them. CDR3 loop: CASSSNPSSYNEQFF. CDR3 bases: TGTGCCAGCAGTTCCAATCCGAGCTCCTACAATGAGCAGTTCTTC.

The genes are TRBV24-1 and TRBJ2-3, with D possibly matching TRBD2 (5 bases). V was trimmed by 3 bases and J by 5 bases, leaving 14 bases between them. Germline values: CDR1 KGHDR, CDR2 SFDVKD. The CDR3 is 15 amino acids. This chain's CDR3 is CATSDVGSSGDTQYF. CDR3 coding DNA: TGTGCCACCAGTGATGTGGGGAGTTCCGGAGATACGCAGTATTTT.

The V and J genes are TRBV20-1 and TRBJ2-5; TRBD2 might be the D (5 bases). Germline lookup yields CDR1 DFQATT and CDR2 SNEGSKA (reference sequence). The germline V and J ends were trimmed by 6 bases and 5 bases, with 13 bases remaining between them. There are 12 residues in the CDR3. CDR3: CSARLSTETQYF. The CDR3 DNA sequence: TGCAGTGCCCGACTATCGACGGAGACCCAGTACTTC.

This clonotype was picked up a small number of times. This sequence joins TRBV20-1 and TRBJ2-1, with TRBD1 matching over 9 bases. Trimming at V came to 4 bases and at J to 8 bases, leaving 9 bases not matched to a gene. CDR1 is DFQATT and CDR2 is SNEGSKA in the germline V gene (reference sequence). This CDR3 comprises 14 residues. CDR3 DNA: TGCAGTGCTACCGGGACAGGGTTGTTCCATGAGCAGTTCTTC. Translating gives CSATGTGLFHEQFF.

The chain carries TRBV4-3 and TRBJ2-5; TRBD2 matches 7 bases. Matching the DNA end better, TRBJ2-7 makes the J call doubtful. CDR3 size: 16 residues. Germline V gives CDR1 LGHNA, CDR2 YSLEER. The CDR3: CASSQEVGGGVHEQYF. CDR3 sequence (DNA): TGCGCCAGCAGCCAAGAGGTTGGGGGAGGGGTACACGAGCAGTACTTC.

This clonotype has only a few counts. The rearrangement joins TRBV20-1 to TRBJ1-5; possibly TRBD1 for D (5 bases). V was shortened by 6 bases and J by 6 bases, with 15 bases between the two germline ends. Germline lookup yields CDR1 DFQATT and CDR2 SNEGSKA (reference sequence). The CDR3 contains 13 residues. CDR3 in amino acids: CSAILQDIQPQHF. DNA of the CDR3: TGCAGTGCCATACTACAGGATATTCAGCCCCAGCATTTT.

This clonotype was counted a few times. This chain joins TRBV29-1 and TRBJ1-1; D is uncertain. The CDR3 extends over 13 amino acids. CDR1 is SQVTM, CDR2 ANQGSEA, per germline. Between the trimmed V and J ends, which lost 1 base and 2 bases, there was a span of 8 bases. Here the CDR3 DNA reads TGCAGCGTTGAAGGATCGGGAAACACTGAAGCTTTCTTT. It codes for CSVEGSGNTEAFF.

This clonotype came up a few times. This chain uses TRBV27 with TRBJ1-2; 9 bases agree with TRBD1. The J segment lost 2 bases and the V segment lost 6 bases, leaving 7 bases of the junction unmatched. The CDR3 is 15 residues long. Germline V CDR1 and CDR2: MNHEY, SMNVEV (reference sequence). CDR3 nucleotide sequence: TGTGCCAGCAGACTACAGGGGGCAGGGAACTATGGCTACACCTTC. It is translated as CASRLQGAGNYGYTF.

The chain joins TRBV27 to TRBJ1-2; tentatively, D is TRBD1 (6 bases). CDR1 and CDR2 (germline): MNHEY, SMNVEV (reference sequence). The CDR3 runs 15 residues. The germline V and J ends were trimmed by 0 bases and 3 bases, with 11 bases remaining between them. CDR3 sequence: CASSLSGQNYYGYTF. The CDR3 DNA sequence: TGTGCCAGCAGTTTATCAGGACAGAACTACTATGGCTACACCTTC.

This clonotype was counted a single time. The chain links TRBV20-1 to TRBJ2-5, with D hard to call. Germline CDR1 reads DFQATT; CDR2 reads SNEGSKA (reference sequence). The CDR3 extends over 12 amino acids. Trimming stripped 7 bases from V and 0 bases from J, with 9 bases between. The CDR3 spells CSGQKHQETQYF. CDR3 DNA sequence: TGCAGTGGACAAAAACACCAAGAGACCCAGTACTTC.

The rearrangement uses TRBV11-2 and TRBJ2-5, with 7 bases identical to TRBD1. V gave up 0 bases and J gave up 1 base; unmatched junction bases: 2. This CDR3 is built from 15 residues. Germline V gene data show CDR1 as SGHAT and CDR2 as FQNNGV. CDR3 sequence: CASSLDNRGQETQYF. For the CDR3, the DNA is TGTGCCAGCAGCTTAGATAACAGGGGCCAAGAGACCCAGTACTTC.

Note on this clonotype: An end of the junction differs from the germline gene, which may be a read error. The chain uses TRBV7-9 and TRBJ2-2; perhaps TRBD2 as D (6 bases). Looked up from germline, CDR1 is SEHNR and CDR2 is FQNEAQ (reference sequence). This CDR3 region has 15 residues. In DNA form, the CDR3 reads TGCGCCAGCAGCTTAGTTGGCACTAGCCACGGGGAGCTGTTTTTT. Residues: CASSLVGTSHGELFF.

This clonotype appeared a single time. A much more abundant neighbour one base away suggests this may be a read error. The CDR3 spells CASRQDLAYEQYF. Written as DNA, the CDR3 is TGTGCCAGCAGACAAGACCTGGCCTACGAGCAGTACTTC. V usage is TRBV4-2 and J usage is TRBJ2-7; D not resolved. CDR3 length: 13 amino acids. The germline V gene has CDR1 LGHNA and CDR2 YNFKEQ.

This chain connects TRBV29-1 to TRBJ2-5, with 9 bases matching TRBD1. Germline V CDR1 and CDR2: SQVTM, ANQGSEA. The CDR3 sequence is 12 residues long. V shed 7 bases and J 11 bases; nucleotides not matched to a gene: 11. The DNA of the CDR3 is TGCAGCGCGGGACAGGGACACAATGAGCAGTACTTC. Its protein product is CSAGQGHNEQYF.